These 27 T cell receptor beta chains were sequenced from one sample in a study of blood T cell repertoires in COVID-19. TCRdb keeps only in-frame clones here, not all; method: immunoSEQ multiplex PCR. The sample yields over 200,000 clones, approximately 82% seen once. The sequencing input was peripheral blood. The source is a woman aged 45-65 years with acute or convalescent COVID-19.

V usage is TRBV20-1 and J usage is TRBJ1-6; possible D gene TRBD1, 5 bases. This CDR3 is built from 15 residues. The germline V gene has CDR1 DFQATT and CDR2 SNEGSKA (reference sequence). Trimming took 3 bases from V and 7 from J, leaving 16 bases between them. The chain's CDR3 is CSASGDGGTNSPLHF. The CDR3, as DNA: TGCAGTGCTAGTGGGGATGGGGGGACGAATTCACCCCTCCACTTT.

V usage is TRBV5-1 and J usage is TRBJ2-7; TRBD1 matches 9 bases. The V and J ends lost 0 bases and 3 bases, in that order; junction bases with no gene match: 4. The CDR3 length is 15 residues. CDR1 and CDR2 from the germline V gene are SGHRS and YFSETQ. The CDR3 protein is CASSLAPDRGYEQYF. CDR3 bases: TGCGCCAGCAGCTTGGCCCCGGACAGGGGCTACGAGCAGTACTTC.

This clone is labeled medium-sized. The CDR3 is CSALDSLANEKLFF. As DNA, the CDR3 is TGCAGCGCCTTGGACAGCCTGGCTAATGAAAAACTGTTTTTT. J is TRBJ1-4 and V is TRBV29-1; perhaps TRBD1 as D (6 bases). The CDR3 is 14 amino acids. Germline V lookup: CDR1 SQVTM, CDR2 ANQGSEA. Trimming removed 7 bases at V and 3 bases at J, with 15 bases between.

A remark on this clone: Additional DNA sequences in this sample encode the identical CDR3. The J gene is TRBJ2-1, the V gene TRBV11-2; the match to TRBD2 covers 7 bases. The trim removed 1 base at V and 4 bases at J, leaving 13 bases unmatched. The germline CDR1 and CDR2 sequences are SGHAT and FQNNGV. The CDR3 length is 18 residues. CDR3 residues: CASSLVGGPGGGYNEQFF. The CDR3 nucleotides are TGTGCCAGCAGCTTAGTTGGCGGCCCTGGGGGGGGGTACAATGAGCAGTTCTTC.

V is TRBV24-1 and J is TRBJ2-3; 9 bases are shared with TRBD1. V lost 4 bases to trimming and J lost 3 bases; unmatched junction nucleotides: 10. Germline CDR1 reads KGHDR; CDR2 reads SFDVKD. The CDR3 runs 17 residues. CDR3 residues: CATSDSTGTGLTDTQYF. CDR3 bases: TGTGCCACCAGTGACTCCACCGGGACAGGGTTGACAGATACGCAGTATTTT.

V is TRBV11-2 and J is TRBJ2-7; D not resolved. V was pared by 1 base and J by 4 bases, with 11 bases between. The CDR3 runs 14 residues. Germline V lookup: CDR1 SGHAT, CDR2 FQNNGV. CDR3 bases: TGTGCCAGCAGCTTAGTTCCACCCCAGTACGAGCAGTACTTC. Residues: CASSLVPPQYEQYF.

The CDR3 sequence is CASRGGAGSQETQYF. The DNA for the CDR3 is TGTGCCAGCAGGGGAGGGGCAGGCTCCCAAGAGACCCAGTACTTC. The chain is built from TRBV2 and TRBJ2-5; TRBD2 aligns across 7 bases. There are 15 residues in the CDR3. The trim removed 6 bases at V and 1 base at J, leaving 8 bases unmatched. CDR1 is SNHLY, CDR2 FYNNEI, per germline.

The rearrangement joins TRBV19 to TRBJ2-7; 7 positions match TRBD2. V dropped 4 bases and J dropped 0; count of bases not matched to a gene: 9. CDR3 length equals 16 residues. The germline V gene encodes CDR1 LNHDA and CDR2 SQIVND (reference sequence). The CDR3 spells CASSTWSTSFSYEQYF. The CDR3 DNA follows: TGTGCCAGTAGTACGTGGTCGACTAGCTTCTCCTACGAGCAGTACTTC.

This clone was seen once. CDR3 in amino acids: CASSHPGLAGDEQFF. CDR3 DNA: TGCGCCAGCAGCCACCCGGGACTAGCGGGAGATGAGCAGTTCTTC. V usage is TRBV4-1 and J usage is TRBJ2-1; 14 bases are a match to TRBD2. V lost 3 bases and J lost 8; bases outside the gene matches: 3. Germline V lookup: CDR1 MGHRA, CDR2 YSYEKL. The CDR3 spans 15 residues.

This chain uses TRBV9 with TRBJ2-7; 8 positions agree with TRBD1. The germline V gene has CDR1 SGDLS and CDR2 YYNGEE. The junction had 10 bases not matched to a gene; V was cut back by 6 bases and J by 5 bases. CDR3 length: 14 residues. The CDR3 DNA is TGTGCCAGCAATCCCGGACAGGGTCCCCACGAGCAGTACTTC. Translation gives CASNPGQGPHEQYF.

The V and J genes are TRBV9 and TRBJ2-7, with D maybe TRBD2 (7 bases). This CDR3 has 16 amino acids. The V end lost 0 bases, the J end lost 1 base, and 14 bases lay between the germline ends. Germline CDR1 and CDR2: SGDLS and YYNGEE. The DNA of the CDR3 is TGTGCCAGCAGCGTAGGGGAGGGGACAAAGTCCTACGAGCAGTACTTC. Encoded protein: CASSVGEGTKSYEQYF.

This rearrangement joins TRBV6-5 to TRBJ2-1, with 8 bases identical to TRBD1. The ends lost 6 bases at V and 9 bases at J; junction bases unmatched: 10. There are 14 residues in the CDR3. From germline, CDR1 is MNHEY and CDR2 SVGAGI. The CDR3 reads CASSQTDRDTEQFF. In DNA form, the CDR3 reads TGTGCCAGCAGCCAAACGGACAGGGACACTGAGCAGTTCTTC.

This chain links TRBV6-5 with TRBJ1-5; perhaps TRBD1 as D (5 bases). V was trimmed by 7 bases and J by 5 bases, leaving 12 bases between them. The CDR3 spans 13 residues. Germline lookup yields CDR1 MNHEY and CDR2 SVGAGI. In nucleotides, the CDR3 is TGTGCCAGCATCGAGCGGGGGTATCAGCCCCAGCATTTT. Protein product: CASIERGYQPQHF.

The chain uses TRBV27 and TRBJ2-5; D might be TRBD1 (5 bases). Trimming pared 1 base from V and 4 bases from J, leaving 10 bases between. The length of the CDR3 is 14 residues. The germline CDR1 and CDR2 sequences are MNHEY and SMNVEV (reference sequence). CDR3 in amino acids: CASSLLQGAETQYF. CDR3 nucleotides: TGTGCCAGCAGTTTATTGCAGGGTGCAGAGACCCAGTACTTC.

V gene TRBV6-6 combines with J gene TRBJ2-7; no clear D gene. Germline V gives CDR1 MNHNY, CDR2 SVGAGI (reference sequence). CDR3 size: 12 residues. V shed 7 bases and J shed 3 bases, with 10 bases lying between them. DNA for the CDR3: TGTGCCAGCAAGGCTAGTGACTACGAGCAGTACTTC. Translation: CASKASDYEQYF.

This chain uses TRBV6-5 with TRBJ2-7; possibly TRBD1 for D (6 bases). Trimming pared 5 bases from V and 0 bases from J, leaving 14 bases between. Germline assignment: CDR1 MNHEY and CDR2 SVGAGI. This CDR3 contains 15 residues. The CDR3 loop reads CASSPQGFGSYEQYF. Here the CDR3 DNA reads TGTGCCAGCAGTCCTCAGGGGTTTGGCTCCTACGAGCAGTACTTC.

The gene calls are TRBV27 and TRBJ1-2; D gene unclear. V was cut by 6 bases and J by 3 bases, with 14 bases left in between. This CDR3 contains 14 residues. Germline V gene data show CDR1 as MNHEY and CDR2 as SMNVEV (reference sequence). The CDR3 spells CASRDYSDHYGYTF. The CDR3 DNA reads TGTGCCAGCAGAGACTACAGTGACCACTATGGCTACACCTTC.

This clone showed up just a few times. This chain links TRBV18 with TRBJ1-6; 9 positions match TRBD1. Trimming took 4 bases from V and 7 from J; bases not matched to a gene: 8. Germline assignment: CDR1 KGHSH and CDR2 LQKENI. CDR3 length: 16 amino acids. Written as DNA, the CDR3 is TGTGCCAGCTCACTACCCCCGGGACAGGGAAATTCACCCCTCCACTTT. Translated, it gives CASSLPPGQGNSPLHF.

The chain uses TRBV6-4 and TRBJ1-5, with D hard to call. CDR3 length: 13 amino acids. V was pared by 6 bases and J by 4 bases, with 10 bases between. Germline-derived CDR1 and CDR2 are MRHNA and SNTAGT. CDR3 DNA: TGTGCCAGCAGCGCCACAGAGAATCAGCCCCAGCATTTT. Protein product: CASSATENQPQHF.

CDR3 in DNA: TGTGCCAGCAGTGAAGCGGGACAAGCTCACAATGAAGCTTTCTTT. Protein: CASSEAGQAHNEAFF. The chain joins TRBV6-1 to TRBJ1-1; possibly TRBD1 for D (6 bases). The CDR3 loop spans 15 amino acids. Looked up from germline, CDR1 is MNHNS and CDR2 is SASEGT. The V and J ends lost 0 bases and 7 bases respectively, with 15 bases between them.

The chain's CDR3 is CSVDRMDFGTEAFF. CDR3 in DNA: TGCAGCGTAGATAGAATGGACTTTGGGACTGAAGCTTTCTTT. This chain joins TRBV29-1 and TRBJ1-1; D not resolved. The germline V gene has CDR1 SQVTM and CDR2 ANQGSEA. CDR3 length: 14 amino acids. The V gene lost 6 bases and the J gene lost 5 bases, with 19 bases spanning the gap. The full variable domain, rest sourced from reference TRBV29-1 and TRBJ1-1, is SAVISQKPSRDICQRGTSLTIQCQVDSQVTMMFWYRQQPGQSLTLIATANQGSEATYESGFVIDKFPISRPNLTFSTLTVSNMSPEDSSIYLCSVDRMDFGTEAFFGQGTRLTVV.

The rearrangement joins TRBV19 to TRBJ2-3; D gene uncertain. V was pared by 1 base and J by 5 bases, with 7 bases between. The CDR3 covers 13 residues. Germline-derived CDR1 and CDR2 are LNHDA and SQIVND (reference sequence). The CDR3 DNA follows: TGTGCCAGTAGTATAGTGGCCCGAGATACGCAGTATTTT. Translation: CASSIVARDTQYF.

V usage is TRBV5-8 and J usage is TRBJ1-2; 9 bases are shared with TRBD1. CDR3 length: 15 amino acids. Germline CDR1 SGHTS, CDR2 YDEGEE. V was clipped by 0 bases and J by 8 bases; unmatched bases: 8. The CDR3, as DNA: TGTGCCAGCAGCTTGGACAGGGGGCGAATAGGAGGCTACACCTTC. Translation: CASSLDRGRIGGYTF.

The rearrangement links TRBV18 to TRBJ2-1, with D unresolved. V lost 2 bases and J 1 base, leaving 9 bases between the germline ends. Germline V lookup: CDR1 KGHSH, CDR2 LQKENI. The CDR3 contains 15 residues. In nucleotides, the CDR3 is TGTGCCAGCTCACCAGTCCCCACTTCCTACAATGAGCAGTTCTTC. Translated, it gives CASSPVPTSYNEQFF.

This clone was counted once. The rearrangement joins TRBV21-1 to TRBJ2-5; TRBD2, as called in the table, went unchecked against the DNA. TRBV21-1 is designated a pseudogene. The CDR3 extends over 15 amino acids. CDR3: CASSKAGRDQETQYF. CDR3 DNA sequence: TGTGCCAGCAGCAAAGCCGGGAGGGACCAAGAGACCCAGTACTTC.

At least ten counts were recorded for this clone. The rearrangement links TRBV27 to TRBJ2-5; 8 nucleotides match TRBD1. J was trimmed by 3 bases and V by 5 bases; bases with no gene match: 17. Germline V lookup: CDR1 MNHEY, CDR2 SMNVEV (reference sequence). The CDR3 totals 18 residues. In DNA form, the CDR3 reads TGTGCCAGCAGTCCACTTACGGGTACGGGACAGGAGAAAGAGACCCAGTACTTC. Translating it yields CASSPLTGTGQEKETQYF.

This chain joins TRBV5-8 and TRBJ2-7; D is unresolved. The CDR3 loop spans 14 amino acids. Germline-derived CDR1 and CDR2 are SGHTS and YDEGEE. Trimming took 4 bases from V and 4 from J, leaving 15 bases between them. The CDR3 DNA reads as TGTGCCAGCAGCGACAAACACACCCTGTACGAGCAGTACTTC. Protein: CASSDKHTLYEQYF.